These 20 T cell receptor beta chains came from one sample sequenced in a study of T cell responses to AZD1222 COVID-19 vaccine. Assay used: immunoSEQ multiplex PCR; TCRdb lists only in-frame clones, some missing. The sample yields tens of thousands of clones, around 81% seen once. Here the sequenced sample was peripheral blood, taken 28 days after the second AZD1222 dose. The receptors derive from an adult who received the AZD1222 COVID-19 vaccine.

The gene calls are TRBV6-5 and TRBJ1-2; D is unclear. The CDR3 spans 11 residues. Germline assignment: CDR1 MNHEY and CDR2 SVGAGI. V was cut by 7 bases and J by 4 bases, with 7 bases left in between. CDR3 nucleotide sequence: TGTGCCAGCACCCCCGGCTATGGCTACACCTTC. It yields the protein CASTPGYGYTF.

The chain joins TRBV19 to TRBJ1-3; no reliable D call. The V gene's germline CDR1 is LNHDA and CDR2 SQIVND (reference sequence). The CDR3 is made up of 12 amino acids. V was pared by 10 bases and J by 4 bases, with 11 bases between. CDR3 coding DNA: TGTGCCACAAATTCTCCCGGAAACACCATATATTTT. This sequence encodes CATNSPGNTIYF.

This clone was detected only a few times. The V and J genes are TRBV5-1 and TRBJ2-1; TRBD2 matches 10 bases. Germline V lookup: CDR1 SGHRS, CDR2 YFSETQ. V lost 2 bases and J lost 4; bases outside the gene matches: 6. The CDR3 runs 16 residues. CDR3 nucleotide sequence: TGCGCCAGCAGCTTTAGGCTAGCGGGGGAATACAATGAGCAGTTCTTC. Its protein product is CASSFRLAGEYNEQFF. Based on the CDR3 plus reference TRBV5-1 and TRBJ2-1, the full variable domain is KAGVTQTPRYLIKTRGQQVTLSCSPISGHRSVSWYQQTPGQGLQFLFEYFSETQRNKGNFPGRFSGRQFSNSRSEMNVSTLELGDSALYLCASSFRLAGEYNEQFFGPGTRLTVL.

The CDR3 here is CASSASTRGAENIQYF. In DNA form, the CDR3 reads TGTGCCAGCAGTGCCTCGACTAGGGGGGCCGAAAACATTCAGTACTTC. The V and J genes are TRBV27 and TRBJ2-4, with D perhaps given as TRBD1 or TRBD2 (6 bases each). Per germline, CDR1 MNHEY and CDR2 SMNVEV (reference sequence). Trimming cost V 5 bases and J 5 bases, with 19 bases left between them. This CDR3 contains 16 residues.

The chain employs TRBV7-2 and TRBJ2-7, with D tentatively TRBD2 (6 bases). V lost 4 bases and J lost 7, with 17 bases in between. This CDR3 region has 14 residues. Germline CDR1 and CDR2: SGHTA and FQGNSA. CDR3 region: CASSSRDPGEEQYF. CDR3 DNA: TGTGCCAGCAGCTCAAGGGACCCGGGGGAGGAGCAGTACTTC.

The V gene is TRBV7-9, the J gene TRBJ1-3; no firm D call. Deletions cut 10 bases from V and 2 bases from J, with 9 bases between. There are 12 residues in the CDR3. Germline assignment: CDR1 SEHNR and CDR2 FQNEAQ (reference sequence). CDR3 DNA: TGTGCCACACGAGTTGCTGGAAACACCATATATTTT. This gives the protein CATRVAGNTIYF.

DNA for the CDR3: TGTGCCAGCAGTTACGGGGGGAACTATGGCTACACCTTC. Its protein product is CASSYGGNYGYTF. The rearrangement joins TRBV6-5 to TRBJ1-2; D is possibly TRBD1 (5 bases). The CDR3 length is 13 residues. V lost 2 bases, J lost 2 bases, and 6 bases lay in between. Germline CDR1 is MNHEY and CDR2 is SVGAGI.

The chain carries TRBV6-2 or TRBV6-3 and TRBJ1-1, with 10 positions matching TRBD1. Germline V gives CDR1 MNHEY, CDR2 SVGEGT. J gave up 1 base and V 6 bases, and 8 bases lay outside the gene matches. This CDR3 spans 16 amino acids. This CDR3 reads CASSPWTGGRNTEAFF. In nucleotides, the CDR3 is TGTGCCAGCAGCCCATGGACAGGGGGAAGGAACACTGAAGCTTTCTTT.

The rearrangement joins TRBV28 to TRBJ1-5; perhaps TRBD1 as D (5 bases). This CDR3 is 17 amino acids long. Germline values: CDR1 MDHEN, CDR2 SYDVKM. V gave up 5 bases and J gave up 0 bases, with 17 bases separating them. The CDR3 region has the DNA TGTGCCAGCAGTATTCGGGACCTTCTTTATAGCAATCAGCCCCAGCATTTT. The encoded protein is CASSIRDLLYSNQPQHF. Based on the CDR3 plus reference TRBV28 and TRBJ1-5, the full variable domain is DVKVTQSSRYLVKRTGEKVFLECVQDMDHENMFWYRQDPGLGLRLIYFSYDVKMKEKGDIPEGYSVSREKKERFSLILESASTNQTSMYLCASSIRDLLYSNQPQHFGDGTRLSIL.

This chain connects TRBV7-2 to TRBJ2-3; 7 bases agree with TRBD2. The CDR3 contains 16 residues. After removal of 1 base from V and 4 bases from J, the junction contained 8 bases not matched to a gene. Per germline, CDR1 SGHTA and CDR2 FQGNSA. DNA of the CDR3: TGTGCCAGCAGCTTAGATGGGGGGGGGATTTCAGATACGCAGTATTTT. Translating gives CASSLDGGGISDTQYF.

This sequence joins TRBV6-2 or TRBV6-3 and TRBJ2-7, with a weak D call TRBD2 (6 bases). This CDR3 contains 13 residues. Per germline, CDR1 MNHEY and CDR2 SVGEGT. The V end lost 4 bases, the J end lost 1 base, and 8 bases lay between the germline ends. CDR3 nucleotide sequence: TGTGCCAGCAGTTCGGGGGTTTCCTACGAGCAGTACTTC. Translation: CASSSGVSYEQYF.

The chain combines TRBV15 with TRBJ2-7; unclear D gene. V was shortened by 4 bases and J by 5 bases, with 21 bases between the two germline ends. CDR1 LNHNV and CDR2 YYDKDF come from the germline V gene (reference sequence). The CDR3 extends over 16 amino acids. Here the CDR3 reads CATSTLTDILGDEQYF. The DNA of the CDR3 is TGTGCCACCAGCACGTTGACTGATATTCTTGGGGACGAGCAGTACTTC.

The table lists this clone with a few counts. The V gene is TRBV28, the J gene TRBJ1-4; TRBD1 might be the D (5 bases). The CDR3 spans 14 residues. CDR1 MDHEN and CDR2 SYDVKM come from the germline V gene. V lost 3 bases and J lost 10, with 15 bases in between. DNA of the CDR3: TGTGCCAGCAGTTTGCATAGAAGTGGGGGAAAACTGTTTTTT. Translated: CASSLHRSGGKLFF.

This clone was counted only a few times. The chain employs TRBV11-1 and TRBJ2-7; 8 bases line up with TRBD1. The V and J ends lost 4 bases and 5 bases, in that order; junction bases with no gene match: 7. The CDR3 sequence is 14 residues long. In germline, CDR1 is SGHAT, CDR2 FQDESV (reference sequence). As DNA, the CDR3 is TGTGCCAGCAGCTCTGGACAGGGCCCTGACGAGCAGTACTTC. Protein product: CASSSGQGPDEQYF. Full variable domain (remainder filled in from reference TRBV11-1 and TRBJ2-7): EAEVAQSPRYKITEKSQAVAFWCDPISGHATLYWYRQILGQGPELLVQFQDESVVDDSQLPKDRFSAERLKGVDSTLKIQPAELGDSAMYLCASSSGQGPDEQYFGPGTRLTVT.

The V and J genes are TRBV9 and TRBJ1-2; the D is unclear. Germline loops: CDR1 SGDLS, CDR2 YYNGEE. The CDR3 runs 14 residues. The germline V and J ends were trimmed by 6 bases and 7 bases, with 19 bases remaining between them. DNA of the CDR3: TGTGCCAGCACCCTCACTAGCCCCGGCTCTGGCTACACCTTC. Translating it yields CASTLTSPGSGYTF.

The chain combines TRBV7-8 with TRBJ2-5; 14 nucleotides align to TRBD2. Germline values: CDR1 SGHVS, CDR2 FQNEAQ. The CDR3 extends over 21 amino acids. V was pared by 5 bases and J by 5 bases, with 22 bases of the junction left unmatched. The CDR3 reads CASSRSPRTPGLAGVWETQYF. The CDR3 coding sequence is TGTGCCAGCAGCCGTTCTCCGAGGACACCGGGACTAGCGGGAGTGTGGGAGACCCAGTACTTC.

The V call is TRBV6-5, the J call TRBJ1-3; TRBD1 might be the D (6 bases). This CDR3 has 15 amino acids. V gave up 2 bases and J gave up 2 bases, with 10 bases separating them. CDR1 and CDR2 from the germline V gene are MNHEY and SVGAGI. The CDR3 DNA reads as TGTGCCAGCAGTTACGGGGGGGCAGCTGGAAACACCATATATTTT. This translates into CASSYGGAAGNTIYF.

The chain carries TRBV7-8 and TRBJ2-6; D remains unclear. Trimming shortened V by 3 bases and J by 0 bases, and 3 bases separated the two germline ends. This CDR3 spans 14 amino acids. Germline V gene sequence: CDR1 SGHVS, CDR2 FQNEAQ. CDR3 in amino acids: CASSLSSGANVLTF. As DNA, the CDR3 is TGTGCCAGCAGCTTGAGCTCTGGGGCCAACGTCCTGACTTTC.

The chain combines TRBV2 with TRBJ2-3; D gene unclear. V lost 5 bases and J 2 bases, leaving 5 bases between the germline ends. The germline V gene encodes CDR1 SNHLY and CDR2 FYNNEI. The CDR3 consists of 12 residues. CDR3 nucleotide sequence: TGTGCCAGCAGTTCGTCCACAGATACGCAGTATTTT. This sequence encodes CASSSSTDTQYF.

Many counts were recorded for this clone. The chain uses TRBV30 and TRBJ2-1, with TRBD2 matching over 9 bases. Germline V gene data show CDR1 as GTSNPN and CDR2 as SVGIG (reference sequence). CDR3 size: 13 residues. V gave up 7 bases and J gave up 10 bases; unmatched junction bases: 11. CDR3 sequence (DNA): TGTGCCTCCAGACTAGCGGCCAGACCGGAGCAGTTCTTC. Translation gives CASRLAARPEQFF.